A selection of T cell receptor beta chains follows, all from one sample in a study of T cell responses to AZD1222 COVID-19 vaccine. Method: immunoSEQ multiplex PCR; TCRdb's copy keeps in-frame clones and lacks some. This table holds 95,000 to 150,000 clones, about nine tenths found once. The starting material was peripheral blood, obtained on day 0 of AZD1222 vaccination. The receptors derive from an adult in good health. Each CDR3 is given with its conserved first and last residue. The D gene is left open where the match is weak. Clone size is given for some rows only: seen once, a few or many times, or a class if the clone is expanded.

TRBV9	TRBJ2-2	NA	NA	TGTGCCAGCAGCGGGACAGACACCGGGGAGCTGTTTTTT	CASSGTDTGELFF
TRBV6-5	TRBJ2-7	NA	NA	TGTGCCAGCAGCAGGGACCTACACTACGAGCAGTACTTC	CASSRDLHYEQYF
TRBV12-3/TRBV12-4	TRBJ2-2	NA	NA	TGTGCCAGCAAAACATCGGGCACCGGGGAGCTGTTTTTT	CASKTSGTGELFF
TRBV11-3	TRBJ2-7	NA	NA	TGTGCCAGCAGCTTAGACGGTTTCGAGCAGTACTTC	CASSLDGFEQYF
TRBV5-1	TRBJ2-5	NA	TRBD1	TGCGCCAGCAGCTTGCTTGAGACAGGGGGGGTCCAAGAGACCCAGTACTTC	CASSLLETGGVQETQYF
TRBV19	TRBJ1-4	NA	NA	TGTGCCTCCAGCCTCTACGCAACTAATGAAAAACTGTTTTTT	CASSLYATNEKLFF
TRBV6-2/TRBV6-3	TRBJ1-2	NA	NA	TGTGCCAGCAGTTACTGGGAGGGCTATGGCTACACCTTC	CASSYWEGYGYTF
TRBV2	TRBJ1-4	NA	NA	TGTGCCAGCAGTGATAGAACAGGGTGGAATGAAAAACTGTTTTTT	CASSDRTGWNEKLFF
TRBV5-1	TRBJ2-5	NA	NA	TGCGCCAGCAGCTCCGTGGACACGGAACTTCAAGAGACCCAGTACTTC	CASSSVDTELQETQYF
TRBV28	TRBJ2-7	once	TRBD1	TGTGCCACCACTGGGGACAGGGACCCCTACGAGCAGTACTTC	CATTGDRDPYEQYF
TRBV12-3/TRBV12-4	TRBJ1-5	once	NA	TGTGCCAGTGGACAGAACAGGGCCCAGCCCCAGCATTTT	CASGQNRAQPQHF
TRBV5-6	TRBJ2-5	NA	NA	TGTGCCAGCAGCCAGGCCGCTAGAAAGACCCAGTACTTC	CASSQAARKTQYF
TRBV6-5	TRBJ1-5	NA	NA	TGTGCCAGCAGTTCGAGTAGCAATCAGCCCCAGCATTTT	CASSSSSNQPQHF
TRBV15	TRBJ1-4	once	TRBD1	TGTGCCACCAGCAGGTTCGGACAGGGAATTAATGAAAAACTGTTTTTT	CATSRFGQGINEKLFF
TRBV2	TRBJ2-1	once	NA	TGTGCCAGCAGTGACACTCAGACCTACAATGAGCAGTTCTTC	CASSDTQTYNEQFF
TRBV10-1	TRBJ1-4	NA	TRBD1	TGCGCCAGCAGCTCCGGGACAGGAGGTGAAAAACTGTTTTTT	CASSSGTGGEKLFF
TRBV11-3	TRBJ1-1	NA	TRBD1	TGTGCCAGCAGCCCAACGACAGGGGTGAACACTGAAGCTTTCTTT	CASSPTTGVNTEAFF
TRBV2	TRBJ2-5	few	TRBD1	TGTGCCAGCAATGGACAGGGGAAGCAAGAGACCCAGTACTTC	CASNGQGKQETQYF
TRBV6-2/TRBV6-3	TRBJ2-1	NA	NA	TGTGCCAGCAGACCTTTGGTTAGGACAAGGTCCTACAATGAGCAGTTCTTC	CASRPLVRTRSYNEQFF
TRBV10-3	TRBJ1-2	NA	NA	TGTGCCACCCAGAAAGGGAACTATGGCTACACCTTC	CATQKGNYGYTF
TRBV10-1	TRBJ2-1	NA	TRBD2	TGCGCCAGCAGTGAGTCGACACTAGCGGGTTACAATGAGCAGTTCTTC	CASSESTLAGYNEQFF
TRBV5-1	TRBJ2-7	NA	TRBD1	TGCGCCAGCAGCTTGGGAGGGACAGGGGGCGTCGAGCAGTACTTC	CASSLGGTGGVEQYF
TRBV19	TRBJ2-3	NA	TRBD1	TGTGCCAGTAGTCTCCACACAGGGGGAAGCACAGATACGCAGTATTTT	CASSLHTGGSTDTQYF
TRBV5-6	TRBJ2-1	NA	NA	TGTGCCAGCAGCTTGAGTGGGGGCCCTGAGCAGTTCTTC	CASSLSGGPEQFF
TRBV3-1/TRBV3-2	TRBJ2-5	NA	NA	TGTGCCAGCAGCCAAGTGGGCGGAGAGACCCAGTACTTC	CASSQVGGETQYF
TRBV19	TRBJ2-1	NA	TRBD2	TGTGCCAGTAAAGAAGGACTAGCGTCCGTTTCCCAGTTCTTC	CASKEGLASVSQFF
TRBV27	TRBJ1-2	NA	NA	TGTGCCAGCAGTCCGGAAGGGCACAGAGGCTACACCTTC	CASSPEGHRGYTF
TRBV7-5	TRBJ2-4	once	NA	TGTGCCAGAAGCTGCCAGGAGCAGCAAAACATTCAGTACTTC	CARSCQEQQNIQYF
TRBV28	TRBJ1-4	NA	NA	TGTGCCAGCAGTCGAGACAGACTACCTGAAAAACTGTTTTTT	CASSRDRLPEKLFF
TRBV15	TRBJ2-1	NA	TRBD2	TGTGCCACCAGCAGAGGACTAGCGGGAGGCAATGAGCAGTTCTTC	CATSRGLAGGNEQFF
TRBV7-9	TRBJ1-3	NA	NA	TGTGCCAGCATTCCGGTAGACTCTGGAAACACCATATATTTT	CASIPVDSGNTIYF
TRBV27	TRBJ1-1	NA	TRBD1	TGTGCCAGCAGTTTCGACAGGGCGGGTACTGAAGCTTTCTTT	CASSFDRAGTEAFF
TRBV28	TRBJ1-4	few	NA	TGTGCCAGCACACGTGGGCGTTCAACTAATGAAAAACTGTTTTTT	CASTRGRSTNEKLFF
TRBV5-1	TRBJ2-5	NA	NA	TGCGCCAGCAGCGTAAAAGAGACCCAGTACTTC	CASSVKETQYF
TRBV19	TRBJ2-7	NA	NA	TGTGCCAGTAGCCGGGACGCAAGCTCCTACGAGCAGTACTTC	CASSRDASSYEQYF
TRBV10-3	TRBJ2-2	NA	TRBD2	TGTGCCATCAGGGAGAGCGGGAGGGCGAACACCGGGGAGCTGTTTTTT	CAIRESGRANTGELFF
TRBV4-2	TRBJ1-6	once	NA	TGTGCCAGCAGCCAAGATCCCGCAGGGTATAATTCACCCCTCCACTTT	CASSQDPAGYNSPLHF
TRBV18	TRBJ1-1	NA	NA	TGTGCCAGCTCACCACCTTCCGTTAACACTGAAGCTTTCTTT	CASSPPSVNTEAFF
TRBV7-2	TRBJ1-1	NA	TRBD1	TGTGCCAGCAGCTGGGACAGGGGGCTGGTGAAAACTGAAGCTTTCTTT	CASSWDRGLVKTEAFF
TRBV24-1	TRBJ1-5	NA	NA	TGTGCCACCAGTGACTACAGGAATCAGCCCCAGCATTTT	CATSDYRNQPQHF
TRBV7-9	TRBJ1-1	NA	TRBD1	TGTGCCAGCAGCTTACAGGGGGCGAGCACTGAAGCTTTCTTT	CASSLQGASTEAFF
TRBV6-5	TRBJ1-3	NA	NA	TGTGCCACCGCTTTAGGAAACACCATATATTTT	CATALGNTIYF
TRBV24-1	TRBJ2-1	NA	NA	TGTGCCACCGGTCCTTGGGGGGCCGGGTTGGGTGAGCAGTTCTTC	CATGPWGAGLGEQFF
TRBV2	TRBJ2-5	NA	NA	TGTGCCAGCGGTCAAGGGGAGACCCAGTACTTC	CASGQGETQYF
TRBV5-8	TRBJ1-1	NA	NA	TGTGCCAGCAGATCCCGAGTCGGGAACACTGAAGCTTTCTTT	CASRSRVGNTEAFF
TRBV11-1	TRBJ1-1	NA	NA	TGTGCCAGCAGCTTACGGGCAGGGGCGATGACTGAAGCTTTCTTT	CASSLRAGAMTEAFF
TRBV18	TRBJ1-4	NA	NA	TGTGCCAGCTCACCAACCAGGGGTGGTCATGAAAAACTGTTTTTT	CASSPTRGGHEKLFF
TRBV6-1	TRBJ1-1	NA	TRBD1	TGTGCCAGCAGTGAGGTCCAGGGGGCCCGGACTGAAGCTTTCTTT	CASSEVQGARTEAFF
TRBV19	TRBJ2-2	NA	NA	TGTGCCAGTAGTATAGAATCGGGCCACACCGGGGAGCTGTTTTTT	CASSIESGHTGELFF
TRBV5-1	TRBJ1-2	NA	NA	TGCGCCAGCAGCTTGGGAGGGGGTTCAGCTAACTATGGCTACACCTTC	CASSLGGGSANYGYTF
TRBV6-5	TRBJ2-3	once	NA	TGTGCCAGCACTCGGGGCACAGATACGCAGTATTTT	CASTRGTDTQYF
TRBV6-5	TRBJ2-1	NA	NA	TGTGCCAGCAGTTATAGAATCCAGAGTGGGGGGAATGAGCAGTTCTTC	CASSYRIQSGGNEQFF
TRBV7-2	TRBJ2-4	NA	TRBD1	TGTGCCAGCAGCCGGGACAGACTAGCCAAAAACATTCAGTACTTC	CASSRDRLAKNIQYF
TRBV9	TRBJ2-7	NA	TRBD2	TGTGCCAGCAGCGTTGAGGGGACTAGCGGATCAAGTTGGTCCTACGAGCAGTACTTC	CASSVEGTSGSSWSYEQYF